These 32 T cell receptor beta chains came from one sample sequenced in a study of T cell repertoires in ileal Crohn's disease. Time point denoted: neoterminal ileum biopsy at postoperative endoscopy, about 6 months after surgery. Assay: immunoSEQ multiplex PCR; the TCRdb copy retains only in-frame clones and omits some. In the table there are about 13,000 clones, 67% of which are singletons. Specimen: ileal tissue. The origin of the receptors is an adult with Crohn's disease.

This chain joins TRBV5-1 and TRBJ2-7; tentatively, D is TRBD2 (6 bases). Germline values: CDR1 SGHRS, CDR2 YFSETQ. The CDR3 runs 11 residues. Trimming shortened V by 4 bases and J by 6 bases, and 8 bases separated the two germline ends. CDR3 in amino acids: CASSTGGEQYF. The DNA for the CDR3 is TGCGCCAGCAGCACCGGGGGCGAGCAGTACTTC.

The V and J genes are TRBV27 and TRBJ2-7; 10 bases align to TRBD1. The V gene's germline CDR1 is MNHEY and CDR2 SMNVEV (reference sequence). Trimming at V came to 5 bases and at J to 3 bases, leaving 7 bases not matched to a gene. This CDR3 region has 15 residues. DNA for the CDR3: TGTGCCAGCAGTAAACCGACAGGGGGCTTCTACGAGCAGTACTTC. Translated: CASSKPTGGFYEQYF.

There are a few counts of this clone. The gene calls are TRBV5-4 and TRBJ2-7; D remains ambiguous. Trimming pared 2 bases from V and 0 bases from J, leaving 9 bases between. The germline V gene encodes CDR1 SGHNT and CDR2 YYREEE (reference sequence). The CDR3 spans 14 residues. Here the CDR3 DNA reads TGTGCCAGCAGCTTTTACATGAGCTCCTACGAGCAGTACTTC. Protein sequence: CASSFYMSSYEQYF.

This chain connects TRBV6-5 to TRBJ1-3; 7 nucleotides match TRBD1. V lost 8 bases and J lost 3; bases outside the gene matches: 4. The CDR3 sequence is 13 residues long. Germline V gives CDR1 MNHEY, CDR2 SVGAGI. CDR3 nucleotide sequence: TGTGCCAGCGGCAGGGGGTTTGGAAACACCATATATTTT. Amino acid sequence: CASGRGFGNTIYF.

This clone was counted a single time. The chain uses TRBV2 and TRBJ1-5, with a tentative D call TRBD1 (5 bases). The ends were cut back, 2 bases at V and 8 bases at J, with 16 bases in the middle. CDR1 and CDR2 (germline): SNHLY, FYNNEI. The CDR3 extends over 15 amino acids. The CDR3 coding sequence is TGTGCCAGCAGTGAAAACCGGGACGTCGGAGAGCCCCAGCATTTT. Protein: CASSENRDVGEPQHF.

The chain is built from TRBV10-2 and TRBJ1-6, with TRBD1 matching over 10 bases. Looked up from germline, CDR1 is WSHSY and CDR2 is SAAADI. There are 16 residues in the CDR3. J lost 5 bases, V lost 6 bases, and 7 bases had no gene match. The DNA of the CDR3 is TGCGCCAGCAGATGGACAGGGGGTATTAATAATTCACCCCTCCACTTT. Protein: CASRWTGGINNSPLHF.

CDR3 DNA: TGTGCCAGCAGCTTGCAGGCGAGCAGCTTGTTGAACTATGGCTACACCTTC. Amino acids: CASSLQASSLLNYGYTF. This chain uses TRBV11-2 with TRBJ1-2; D not certain. Germline V gene data show CDR1 as SGHAT and CDR2 as FQNNGV. The CDR3 is 17 amino acids. V was cut by 3 bases and J by 2 bases, with 19 bases left in between. Complete variable domain (other parts from reference TRBV11-2 and TRBJ1-2): EAGVAQSPRYKIIEKRQSVAFWCNPISGHATLYWYQQILGQGPKLLIQFQNNGVVDDSQLPKDRFSAERLKGVDSTLKIQPAKLEDSAVYLCASSLQASSLLNYGYTFGSGTRLTVV.

Relative to its sample, this clone is medium-sized (0.01 to 0.1%). This chain uses TRBV6-1 with TRBJ2-7; maybe TRBD2 (6 bases). V shed 3 bases and J shed 9 bases, with 12 bases lying between them. Germline loops: CDR1 MNHNS, CDR2 SASEGT. This CDR3 contains 12 residues. The DNA of the CDR3 is TGTGCCAGCAGTGAGGGAGGACTCGGGCAGTACTTC. Protein sequence: CASSEGGLGQYF.

The chain is built from TRBV27 and TRBJ2-7; tentative D call: TRBD1 (5 bases). Germline CDR1 and CDR2: MNHEY and SMNVEV (reference sequence). This CDR3 has 13 residues. Trimming took 5 bases from V and 5 from J, leaving 13 bases between them. The CDR3 is CASSRTRIDEQYF. The CDR3 nucleotides read TGTGCCAGCAGTCGGACAAGGATAGACGAGCAGTACTTC.

The chain couples TRBV9 to TRBJ2-1, with 12 bases matching TRBD2. V lost 3 bases, J lost 6 bases, and 7 bases stayed unmatched. Looked up from germline, CDR1 is SGDLS and CDR2 is YYNGEE. The CDR3 sequence is 16 residues long. CDR3: CASSAGGTSGPNEQFF. The CDR3 DNA reads TGTGCCAGCAGCGCAGGAGGGACTAGCGGGCCCAATGAGCAGTTCTTC.

CDR3 residues: CAFSGGTVNEKLFF. CDR3 DNA sequence: TGTGCCTTTTCGGGGGGGACAGTTAATGAAAAACTGTTTTTT. The rearrangement uses TRBV30 and TRBJ1-4; 7 bases are shared with TRBD1. The CDR3 has 14 residues. The trim removed 7 bases at V and 4 bases at J, leaving 9 bases unmatched. Germline values: CDR1 GTSNPN, CDR2 SVGIG (reference sequence).

This chain uses TRBV27 with TRBJ1-2; D is uncertain. The CDR3 is 13 residues long. V lost 0 bases to trimming and J lost 4 bases, with 6 bases between them. CDR1 is MNHEY and CDR2 is SMNVEV in the germline V gene (reference sequence). CDR3 loop: CASSLSQSYGYTF. In nucleotides, the CDR3 is TGTGCCAGCAGTTTATCACAGAGCTATGGCTACACCTTC.

This clone was counted once. Written as DNA, the CDR3 is TGTGCCAGCGCCGGGACAGGAACTCAGCCCCAGCATTTT. As protein: CASAGTGTQPQHF. The J gene is TRBJ1-5, the V gene TRBV27; 8 positions agree with TRBD1. This CDR3 has 13 residues. Germline V gene sequence: CDR1 MNHEY, CDR2 SMNVEV (reference sequence). V trimming: 8 bases; J trimming: 6 bases; junction bases outside the gene matches: 6.

V is TRBV6-4 and J is TRBJ2-1; 7 bases are a match to TRBD2. The trim removed 0 bases at V and 3 bases at J, leaving 5 bases unmatched. This CDR3 spans 16 amino acids. Per the germline V gene, CDR1 is MRHNA and CDR2 is SNTAGT. Here the CDR3 DNA reads TGTGCCAGCAGTGACTCGAAAACGGGGGGCTACAATGAGCAGTTCTTC. It codes for CASSDSKTGGYNEQFF.

The chain joins TRBV10-3 to TRBJ2-1, with 8 bases aligning to TRBD2. Germline V lookup: CDR1 ENHRY, CDR2 SYGVKD. CDR3 length: 15 residues. The V and J ends lost 3 bases and 6 bases, in that order; junction bases with no gene match: 7. The CDR3: CAISDRGGECNEQFF. The CDR3 coding sequence is TGTGCCATCAGTGATCGGGGGGGGGAATGCAATGAGCAGTTCTTC.

This sequence joins TRBV27 and TRBJ1-4, with D perhaps TRBD1 (6 bases). Germline V lookup: CDR1 MNHEY, CDR2 SMNVEV (reference sequence). The CDR3 consists of 15 residues. V dropped 2 bases and J dropped 8 bases, with 15 bases sitting between them. The CDR3 region has the DNA TGTGCCAGCAGTTTAAGGGGGAGGGAAGGAGAAAAACTGTTTTTT. It encodes CASSLRGREGEKLFF. Complete variable domain (other parts from reference TRBV27 and TRBJ1-4): EAQVTQNPRYLITVTGKKLTVTCSQNMNHEYMSWYRQDPGLGLRQIYYSMNVEVTDKGDVPEGYKVSRKEKRNFPLILESPSPNQTSLYFCASSLRGREGEKLFFGSGTQLSVL.

Here the CDR3 DNA reads TGCAGCGTTGAAGATCCCGAGACCCAGTACTTC. It yields the protein CSVEDPETQYF. The chain carries TRBV29-1 and TRBJ2-5; no clear D gene. The germline V gene has CDR1 SQVTM and CDR2 ANQGSEA. V was trimmed by 0 bases and J by 5 bases, leaving 4 bases between them. CDR3 length: 11 amino acids. The full variable domain, with the rest looked up from reference TRBV29-1 and TRBJ2-5, is SAVISQKPSRDICQRGTSLTIQCQVDSQVTMMFWYRQQPGQSLTLIATANQGSEATYESGFVIDKFPISRPNLTFSTLTVSNMSPEDSSIYLCSVEDPETQYFGPGTRLLVL.

Written as DNA, the CDR3 is TGTGCCAGCAGCTCGCAAAGGAACACTGAAGCTTTCTTT. Amino acids: CASSSQRNTEAFF. The chain uses TRBV7-3 and TRBJ1-1; unclear D gene. This CDR3 is 13 amino acids long. Germline V gene data show CDR1 as SGHTA and CDR2 as FQGTGA. V lost 4 bases and J lost 1, with 7 bases in between. Variable domain in full (rest from reference TRBV7-3 and TRBJ1-1): GAGVSQTPSNKVTEKGKYVELRCDPISGHTALYWYRQSLGQGPEFLIYFQGTGAADDSGLPNDRFFAVRPEGSVSTLKIQRTERGDSAVYLCASSSQRNTEAFFGQGTRLTVV.

V is TRBV10-3 and J is TRBJ2-2; possible D gene TRBD1, 5 bases. Germline V CDR1 and CDR2: ENHRY, SYGVKD. V gave up 4 bases and J gave up 6 bases, with 15 bases separating them. The CDR3 is 15 residues long. The CDR3 loop is CAISGPQGGAGELFF. CDR3 sequence (DNA): TGTGCCATCAGTGGTCCCCAGGGTGGGGCCGGGGAGCTGTTTTTT.

The V and J genes are TRBV2 and TRBJ2-5, with D possibly being TRBD1 or TRBD2 (6 bases each). The CDR3 contains 14 residues. Trimming cost V 7 bases and J 6 bases, with 18 bases left between them. Germline V CDR1 and CDR2: SNHLY, FYNNEI. As DNA, the CDR3 is TGTGCCAGCAATCGGGGGCCCCTTGAGAAGACCCAGTACTTC. As protein: CASNRGPLEKTQYF. The whole variable domain, filled in from reference TRBV2 and TRBJ2-5, reads EPEVTQTPSHQVTQMGQEVILRCVPISNHLYFYWYRQILGQKVEFLVSFYNNEISEKSEIFDDQFSVERPDGSNFTLKIRSTKLEDSAMYFCASNRGPLEKTQYFGPGTRLLVL.

Concerning this clone itself: Other DNA sequences in this specimen translate into the identical CDR3. The rearrangement uses TRBV27 and TRBJ1-1; 9 bases align to TRBD1. V shed 6 bases, J shed 3 bases, and the junction held 5 bases outside the gene matches. This CDR3 contains 14 residues. Germline V gene sequence: CDR1 MNHEY, CDR2 SMNVEV (reference sequence). The CDR3 bases are TGTGCCAGCAGCCGCCGGACAGGGGACACTGAAGCTTTCTTT. This sequence encodes CASSRRTGDTEAFF.

This sequence joins TRBV14 and TRBJ2-1; D is uncertain. Germline V gives CDR1 SGHDN, CDR2 FVKESK. Between the trimmed V and J ends, which lost 1 base and 6 bases, there was a span of 10 bases. The CDR3 is made up of 14 amino acids. In DNA form, the CDR3 reads TGTGCCAGCAGCCAAGTCTCGGACGGCAATGAGCAGTTCTTC. Protein: CASSQVSDGNEQFF.

The chain links TRBV2 to TRBJ1-4; a weak D match, TRBD1 (6 bases). CDR1 and CDR2 from the germline V gene are SNHLY and FYNNEI. With 7 bases removed from V and 7 bases from J, the gap between germline ends came to 19 bases. CDR3 length equals 15 residues. The CDR3 DNA sequence: TGTGCCAGCATTGGAACGGACAGATACCTTGAAAAACTGTTTTTT. It yields the protein CASIGTDRYLEKLFF.

As regards this clone: A junction boundary mismatches the germline segment, possibly from a read error. DNA for the CDR3: TGTGCTAGCAGCCCGACAAACTCCGCCACAGATACGCAGTATTTT. Amino acids: CASSPTNSATDTQYF. This chain connects TRBV7-7 to TRBJ2-3, with D unclear. Germline V CDR1 and CDR2: SSHAT, FNYEAQ (reference sequence). This CDR3 region has 15 residues. The whole variable domain, remainder taken from reference TRBV7-7 and TRBJ2-3, is GAGVSQSPRYKVTKRGQDVTLRCDPISSHATLYWYQQALGQGPEFLTYFNYEAQPDKSGLPSDRFSAERPEGSISTLTIQRTEQRDSAMYRCASSPTNSATDTQYFGPGTRLTVL.

This clone occurred a few times. This rearrangement joins TRBV28 to TRBJ2-7, with 9 bases lining up with TRBD2. Germline CDR1 is MDHEN and CDR2 is SYDVKM. The CDR3 length is 15 residues. The junction had 12 bases not matched to a gene; V was cut back by 5 bases and J by 7 bases. CDR3 coding DNA: TGTGCCAGCAGTACCTCTAGCGGGGCCTCCCGAGAGCAGTACTTC. Residues: CASSTSSGASREQYF.

This chain connects TRBV11-1 to TRBJ2-3, with 8 bases that match TRBD1. Germline V lookup: CDR1 SGHAT, CDR2 FQDESV (reference sequence). CDR3 size: 15 residues. The V segment lost 5 bases and the J segment 3 bases; nucleotides outside the gene matches: 7. The CDR3 DNA sequence: TGTGCCAGCAGCCCACAGGGGGGACGAACAGATACGCAGTATTTT. Translated, it gives CASSPQGGRTDTQYF.

The chain joins TRBV18 to TRBJ2-2, with D tentatively TRBD1 (6 bases). Germline CDR1 and CDR2: KGHSH and LQKENI. The germline V and J ends were trimmed by 8 bases and 0 bases, with 13 bases remaining between them. The CDR3 totals 15 residues. The CDR3 reads CASTRTASNTGELFF. In DNA form, the CDR3 reads TGTGCCAGCACCCGGACAGCCTCGAACACCGGGGAGCTGTTTTTT.

The chain couples TRBV30 to TRBJ1-6, with D perhaps TRBD1 (5 bases). Looked up from germline, CDR1 is GTSNPN and CDR2 is SVGIG (reference sequence). V lost 3 bases and J 2 bases, leaving 8 bases between the germline ends. The CDR3 is made up of 14 amino acids. DNA of the CDR3: TGTGCCTGGAGGAGGGGAGCCTATAATTCACCCCTCCACTTT. It encodes CAWRRGAYNSPLHF.

This clone is termed medium-sized (0.01 to 0.1%). The V call is TRBV7-9, the J call TRBJ2-7; 7 bases agree with TRBD1. Germline CDR1 and CDR2: SEHNR and FQNEAQ (reference sequence). The CDR3 is made up of 14 amino acids. J lost 2 bases, V lost 5 bases, and 6 bases had no gene match. Here the CDR3 DNA reads TGTGCCAGCAGCCTCGGACAGGCAGCCTACGAGCAGTACTTC. This sequence encodes CASSLGQAAYEQYF.

The chain has TRBV27 and TRBJ1-1; 7 nucleotides agree with TRBD1. This CDR3 contains 14 residues. The junction had 6 bases not matched to a gene; V was cut back by 6 bases and J by 2 bases. CDR1 MNHEY and CDR2 SMNVEV come from the germline V gene (reference sequence). CDR3 loop: CASSPGTANTEAFF. DNA for the CDR3: TGTGCCAGCAGCCCCGGGACAGCTAACACTGAAGCTTTCTTT.

The gene calls are TRBV27 and TRBJ2-3, with D unclear. The germline V and J ends were trimmed by 2 bases and 2 bases, with 11 bases remaining between them. Germline CDR1 MNHEY, CDR2 SMNVEV (reference sequence). The length of the CDR3 is 15 residues. The CDR3 region has the DNA TGTGCCAGCAGTTTAAGAGCTAGACCCACAGATACGCAGTATTTT. This translates into CASSLRARPTDTQYF.

The V gene is TRBV18, the J gene TRBJ1-1, with D uncertain. The CDR3 extends over 14 amino acids. Trimming removed 3 bases at V and 5 bases at J, with 13 bases between. The germline V gene encodes CDR1 KGHSH and CDR2 LQKENI. The CDR3 bases are TGTGCCAGCTCACCCGCCCAAAGTGGGACTGAAGCTTTCTTT. Translated: CASSPAQSGTEAFF.